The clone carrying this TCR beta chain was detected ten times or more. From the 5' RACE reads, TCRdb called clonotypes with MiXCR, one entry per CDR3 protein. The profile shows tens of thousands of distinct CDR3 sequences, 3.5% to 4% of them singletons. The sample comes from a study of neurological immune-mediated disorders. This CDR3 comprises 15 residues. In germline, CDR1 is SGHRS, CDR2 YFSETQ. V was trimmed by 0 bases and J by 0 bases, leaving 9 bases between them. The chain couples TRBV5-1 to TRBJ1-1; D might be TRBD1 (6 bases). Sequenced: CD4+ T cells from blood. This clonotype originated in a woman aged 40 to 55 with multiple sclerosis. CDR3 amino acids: CASSLGQGMNTEAFF. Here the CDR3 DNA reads TGCGCCAGCAGCTTGGGCCAGGGGATGAACACTGAAGCTTTCTTT.